This T cell receptor beta chain stems from a study of blood T cell repertoires in COVID-19. Looking at the study overall: Sites in the United States, Italy and Spain provided acute and convalescent COVID-19 samples. PBMCs, B-cell-depleted T cells, or T cells were the source of the cDNA or gDNA that made up the material.

Original analysis: Nucleated cell counts were estimated from reference gene primer amplification. The repertoire was sequenced with immunoSEQ multiplex PCR; TCRdb's copy has only in-frame clones and lacks some. For V, J and clone size, that table is used; D and trimming come from the DNA. The sample has 200,000 or so clones, under 85% seen once. There are 15 residues in the CDR3. V was pared by 3 bases and J by 7 bases, with 11 bases of the junction left unmatched. The V gene's germline CDR1 is LNHDA and CDR2 SQIVND (reference sequence). The sample was peripheral blood. This receptor was obtained from a man in his 60s with active or convalescent COVID-19. The rearrangement uses TRBV19 and TRBJ2-7, with 8 positions matching TRBD2. The CDR3 coding sequence is TGTGCCAGTAGTATTAGGACTAGCCCCGGCGGAGAGCAGTACTTC. This codes for CASSIRTSPGGEQYF.